One T cell receptor beta chain is described in this entry. The sample is drawn from a study of blood T cell repertoires in COVID-19. Looking at the study overall: Whether acute or convalescent, the COVID-19 samples came from the United States, Italy and Spain. T cells, B-cell-depleted T cells, or PBMCs provided the cDNA or gDNA that served as material.

This CDR3 comprises 13 residues. With 3 bases removed from V and 5 bases from J, the gap between germline ends came to 10 bases. The germline gives CDR1 LNHDA, CDR2 SQIVND (reference sequence). Original analysis: Amplified reference gene primers provided the basis for estimating nucleated cell counts. Only in-frame clones appear in the TCRdb table, and some are missing; sequencing was by immunoSEQ multiplex PCR. V, J and clone size reflect that table, while D and trimming were determined from the DNA. The repertoire has hundreds of thousands of clones, 86% of them found once; the top ten carry about 1.9%.

Input material: peripheral blood. The chain combines TRBV19 with TRBJ1-2; no reliable D call. The receptor was derived from a woman aged 25 to 39 who had recovered from COVID-19. This chain's CDR3 is CASSIPGTYGYTF. The CDR3 bases are TGTGCCAGTAGTATCCCGGGAACTTATGGCTACACCTTC.